This T cell receptor beta chain was identified in a study of CD8 T cells in Susac syndrome. The Susac syndrome patients fit the recently defined diagnostic criteria for definite or probable disease. Negative isolation was applied to CD8+ and CD4+ T cells, and FACS enrichment was applied to TEMRA cells. The ends were cut back, 0 bases at V and 4 bases at J, with 13 bases in the middle. The length of the CDR3 is 15 residues. Per the germline V gene, CDR1 is SGHRS and CDR2 is YFSETQ. The RNA input was about 0.5 to 1 ug, and it was reverse transcribed with random hexamers. The TCR beta CDR3 was amplified by immunoSEQ multiplex PCR across 54 Vbeta, 13 Jbeta. One entry per CDR3 protein results from TCRdb running MiXCR on the immunoSEQ multiplex PCR reads. Seen here are over 150,000 distinct CDR3 sequences, approximately 95% observed once, and the top ten hold approximately 0.12%.

The sequence came from a human donor with Susac syndrome. V usage is TRBV5-1 and J usage is TRBJ1-1, with D tentatively TRBD1 (6 bases). The sequenced sample was CD4+ T cells from PBMCs. The CDR3 DNA reads TGCGCCAGCAGCTTGGTTGGGGGCGGGGGCACTGAAGCTTTCTTT. Translating gives CASSLVGGGGTEAFF.